The rows below give T cell receptor beta chains drawn from one sample of a study of Ad26.COV2.S vaccination and SARS-CoV-2 variants. The method was immunoSEQ multiplex PCR; TCRdb's version includes in-frame clones alone and lacks a portion of them. This sample carries approximately 450,000 clones, about 93% of them seen once, and the ten largest clones take over 9%. The sequences come from peripheral blood, collected in a trial of Ad26.COV2.S vaccine versus placebo. Receptor source: a person between 18 and 60 years old who received the Ad26.COV2.S COVID-19 vaccine or a placebo. Both conserved end residues are part of each CDR3. The D gene is left open where the match is weak. Only part of the rows carry a size: once, few, many, or a class if the clone is expanded.

TRBJ2-1	TRBV28	.	TRBD2	CASSFGGRANEQFF	TGTGCCAGCAGTTTTGGTGGGAGGGCCAATGAGCAGTTCTTC
TRBJ2-4	TRBV19	.	.	CATEDRVKNIQYF	TGTGCCACCGAGGACAGAGTTAAAAACATTCAGTACTTC
TRBJ2-7	TRBV5-1	.	.	CASSLFDKYEQYF	TGCGCCAGCAGCTTGTTCGACAAATACGAGCAGTACTTC
TRBJ2-7	TRBV6-5	once	.	CASSPLRGMGYEQYF	TGTGCCAGCAGCCCACTTCGGGGGATGGGCTACGAGCAGTACTTC
TRBJ2-5	TRBV27	few	.	CASSLSYQETQYF	TGTGCCAGCAGTTTATCTTACCAAGAGACCCAGTACTTC
TRBJ2-1	TRBV7-2	.	.	CASSLVPGVAYNEQFF	TGTGCCAGCAGCTTAGTCCCAGGGGTCGCCTACAATGAGCAGTTCTTC
TRBJ1-2	TRBV7-8	.	.	CASSLVVGYGYTF	TGTGCCAGCAGCTTAGTCGTGGGCTATGGCTACACCTTC
TRBJ2-5	TRBV27	.	TRBD1	CASSLQGAYQETQYF	TGTGCCAGCAGTTTACAGGGGGCGTACCAAGAGACCCAGTACTTC
TRBJ1-1	TRBV29-1	.	TRBD1	CSVQGEEGEAFF	TGCAGCGTCCAGGGGGAAGAGGGTGAAGCTTTCTTT
TRBJ1-5	TRBV18	.	.	CASSPPYSNQPQHF	TGTGCCAGCTCACCACCGTACAGCAATCAGCCCCAGCATTTT
TRBJ2-2	TRBV14	.	TRBD1	CATLDRATGELFF	TGTGCCACCCTGGACAGGGCAACCGGGGAGCTGTTTTTT
TRBJ2-5	TRBV7-2	once	.	CASSLYGNQETQYF	TGTGCCAGCAGCTTGTACGGAAACCAAGAGACCCAGTACTTC
TRBJ2-1	TRBV28	few	TRBD2	CASSPFGREGNNEQFF	TGTGCCAGCAGTCCCTTCGGTAGGGAGGGAAACAATGAGCAGTTCTTC
TRBJ2-7	TRBV29-1	.	.	CSASNPLGETTGEQYF	TGCAGCGCCTCAAACCCCTTGGGCGAAACGACGGGGGAGCAGTACTTC
TRBJ2-7	TRBV2	.	TRBD1	CAITGTARYEQYF	TGTGCCATCACCGGGACAGCAAGATACGAGCAGTACTTC
TRBJ2-1	TRBV9	.	TRBD2	CASSVGLAGEDEQFF	TGTGCCAGCAGCGTAGGGCTAGCGGGAGAGGATGAGCAGTTCTTC
TRBJ2-7	TRBV5-5	.	TRBD2	CASSLSSGPYEQYF	TGTGCCAGCAGCTTGTCTAGCGGACCCTACGAGCAGTACTTC
TRBJ1-4	TRBV3-1/TRBV3-2	.	.	CASSQEGPATNEKLFF	TGTGCCAGCAGCCAAGAAGGTCCCGCAACTAATGAAAAACTGTTTTTT
TRBJ2-5	TRBV10-3	.	.	CATGHPTSTQETQYF	TGTGCCACGGGACATCCGACCAGCACCCAAGAGACCCAGTACTTC
TRBJ2-1	TRBV7-8	.	TRBD2	CASSHRLAGRGNEQFF	TGTGCCAGCAGCCATCGACTAGCGGGACGGGGGAATGAGCAGTTCTTC
TRBJ2-1	TRBV12-5	once	TRBD2	CASGKGLAGGNEQFF	TGTGCTAGTGGTAAAGGACTAGCGGGAGGTAATGAGCAGTTCTTC